The subject of this entry is one TCR beta chain. The count of this clone is one. The antigen this receptor binds is unknown. Qualities for individual bases were not recorded, and no much larger clone is one base off. Pancreatic ductal adenocarcinoma patients who had undergone surgery without neoadjuvant therapy were selected. Peripheral blood was collected in heparin tubes, and PBMCs were isolated by histopaque density gradient and cryopreserved in approximately 9.2% DMSO. Genomic DNA was extracted from six or seven PBMC and under ten flash-frozen tumor specimens using the DNeasy Blood and Tissue Kit with Proteinase K and RNase treatment. TCR beta CDR3 regions were amplified from genomic DNA using the immunoSEQ hsTCRB kit. An Illumina HiSeq system was used to carry out high-throughput TRB CDR3 sequencing. On the authors' methods: The immunoSEQ software was used to analyze sequencing reads, and nonproductive sequences containing premature stops or frame-shifts were excluded. Clonality of the repertoire was calculated as one minus the Shannon entropy normalized by log2 of the number of unique productive sequences. TCRdb retrieved this table from immuneACCESS and kept in-frame rearrangements only. Not all clones are present; in checked studies, unresolved V genes account for under half, and no reason is known for the remainder. V and J calls and clone size are those listed in that table; D and trimming were worked out from the DNA. The sample has about 11,000 clones on record, just over 85% of them singletons. The ten top clones hold roughly 18% of the sample.

These data are taken from a study of T cells in pancreatic ductal adenocarcinoma (dated by TCRdb to about 2017). About the investigation overall: Seeking insight into the adaptive T-cell response that arises naturally, the researchers examined how many CD8+ T cells infiltrated tumors of resected pancreatic ductal adenocarcinoma, where they sat, and what features they had, alongside the same properties of suppressive cells. Paper-wide results and their limitations: Comparisons of clonality between tumor and blood may be biased because tumors are enriched in CD45RO+ effector T cells rather than naive T cells, which biases the comparison toward lower diversity. No significant difference in T-cell clonality was found between tumor and blood, with mean clonality of approximately 0.12 in tumors and approximately 0.07 in blood. More total productive templates and about 8-fold more unique clonotypes were found in blood samples than in tumor samples. Since most pancreatic cancer patients present with inoperable disease, the resected cohort was skewed toward the minority of patients who had early-stage disease.

Taken from cysteine to phenylalanine, the CDR3 has 15 residues. Of all the DNA, just the CDR3 is kept, 45 bases in frame from base 1. The germline V gene provides CDR1 SGHTA and CDR2 FQGNSA. Trimming removed 1 base from V and 4 bases from J; the gene matches leave 2 bases unexplained. The sequence is built from TRBV7-2 and TRBJ1-4, and TRBD1 aligns with 8 junction nucleotides. Sequencing was done on a sample of PBMCs. The TCR sequence derives from a human donor with pancreatic ductal adenocarcinoma. The DNA sequence is TGTGCCAGCAGCTTAGGGGACAGGCTTAATGAAAAACTGTTTTTT. This encodes CASSLGDRLNEKLFF.